This is a list of T cell receptor beta chains from one sample in a study of CD8+ T cells in alopecia areata. The repertoire was sequenced with immunoSEQ multiplex PCR; TCRdb's copy has only in-frame clones and lacks some. The sample shows 150,000 to 200,000 clones, 51% of them seen only once. The sample was CD8+ T cells sorted from blood, taken between weeks 51 and 54, from a patient treated with tofacitinib. These receptors were taken from a human donor with alopecia areata. CDR3s include the opening cysteine and the closing phenylalanine or tryptophan. D genes are given only for firm matches. Part of the rows lack a size; the others show once, few, many or a class for expanded clones.

j_call clone_size v_call d_call cdr3_nt cdr3_aa
TRBJ2-1 - TRBV29-1 - TGCAGCGTTGAAGATTTCTCGGACAGAAGCTCCTACAATGAGCAGTTCTTC CSVEDFSDRSSYNEQFF
TRBJ2-3 once TRBV6-5 TRBD2 TGTGCCAGCAGTTACTCGCCTAGCGGGGGCACAGATACGCAGTATTTT CASSYSPSGGTDTQYF
TRBJ1-2 few TRBV29-1 - TGCAGCGTTGAAGTCCCGAAAGCTTATGGCTACACCTTC CSVEVPKAYGYTF
TRBJ2-5 few TRBV29-1 TRBD2 TGCAGCGTTGATGGCGGGGGGGAAGAGACCCAGTACTTC CSVDGGGEETQYF
TRBJ2-5 - TRBV13 TRBD1 TGTGCCAGCAGCCCCTGGGGGACAGGGAACCAAGAGACCCAGTACTTC CASSPWGTGNQETQYF
TRBJ1-4 few TRBV5-4 - TGTGCCAGCAGCTCTAGGGGGGTAGTTGAAGAAAAACTGTTTTTT CASSSRGVVEEKLFF
TRBJ1-6 - TRBV7-8 - TGTGCCAGCAGCTTTGAGGGAAGCTATAATTCACCCCTCCACTTT CASSFEGSYNSPLHF
TRBJ2-7 few TRBV6-6 - TGTGCCAGCAGTTACTCGCCGGGTGAACGAGAGCAGTACTTC CASSYSPGEREQYF
TRBJ1-2 - TRBV5-6 - TGTGCCAGCAGCTTGGAGGGACCCGTAATTAGTTATGGCTACACCTTC CASSLEGPVISYGYTF
TRBJ2-3 - TRBV5-6 - TGTGCCAGCAGCTTGGGTGGGAGAACAGATACGCAGTATTTT CASSLGGRTDTQYF
TRBJ1-2 - TRBV7-9 - TGTGCCAGTTCTATGGGGACCCCGAACTATGGCTACACCTTC CASSMGTPNYGYTF